Presented here are 32 T cell receptor beta chains from one specimen sequenced in a study of T-cell reconstitution after alpha-beta-depleted transplantation in children. The library targeted TCRbeta and was prepared with unique molecular identifiers. TCRdb ran MiXCR on the PCR reads and lists one entry per CDR3 protein. The table records approximately 520,000 distinct CDR3 sequences, over 25% of them present only once. The sequencing used PBMCs from the stem cell graft donor, collected from the stem cell graft. The origin of the receptors is a human donor who donated a stem cell graft to a child with aplastic anemia.

This clonotype occurred a few times. This rearrangement joins TRBV7-9 to TRBJ2-5; possibly TRBD1 for D (7 bases). Germline V CDR1 and CDR2: SEHNR, FQNEAQ (reference sequence). The CDR3 consists of 17 residues. V was trimmed by 5 bases and J by 7 bases, leaving 26 bases between them. The CDR3 sequence: CASSPKIRQGLSGTQYF. The CDR3 DNA follows: TGTGCCAGCAGCCCGAAAATAAGACAGGGACTTTCTGGGACCCAGTACTTC.

As DNA, the CDR3 is TGTGCCAGCAGCTTGGATGGTCGAGGGGACAATGAGCAGTTCTTC. Its protein is CASSLDGRGDNEQFF. V gene TRBV5-4 combines with J gene TRBJ2-1; D may correspond to TRBD1 or TRBD2 (5 bases each). V was clipped by 0 bases and J by 5 bases, with 12 bases between them. CDR3 size: 15 residues. Germline CDR1 is SGHNT and CDR2 is YYREEE (reference sequence).

V usage is TRBV18 and J usage is TRBJ2-1; no clear D gene. The germline V gene has CDR1 KGHSH and CDR2 LQKENI. This CDR3 has 18 residues. Deletions cut 2 bases from V and 6 bases from J, with 23 bases between. The CDR3 here is CASSPMASSALPSNEQFF. CDR3 nucleotides: TGTGCCAGCTCACCAATGGCCAGTTCGGCCCTCCCATCCAATGAGCAGTTCTTC.

This clonotype was counted between two and nine times. This chain links TRBV29-1 with TRBJ1-4, with 8 nucleotides matching TRBD1. The CDR3 is 12 amino acids. V lost 7 bases to trimming and J lost 6 bases; unmatched junction nucleotides: 4. In germline, CDR1 is SQVTM, CDR2 ANQGSEA. The CDR3 DNA is TGCAGCGCGGGGGGACAGGATGAAAAACTGTTTTTT. The encoded protein is CSAGGQDEKLFF. The whole variable domain, remainder taken from reference TRBV29-1 and TRBJ1-4, is SAVISQKPSRDICQRGTSLTIQCQVDSQVTMMFWYRQQPGQSLTLIATANQGSEATYESGFVIDKFPISRPNLTFSTLTVSNMSPEDSSIYLCSAGGQDEKLFFGSGTQLSVL.

A few counts support this clonotype. This rearrangement joins TRBV29-1 to TRBJ1-1, with D possibly being TRBD1 (5 bases). V lost 7 bases to trimming and J lost 0 bases, with 9 bases between them. Germline V gene sequence: CDR1 SQVTM, CDR2 ANQGSEA. The CDR3 consists of 12 residues. The CDR3: CSGRVMNTEAFF. Written as DNA, the CDR3 is TGCAGCGGCAGGGTCATGAACACTGAAGCTTTCTTT.

This clonotype was seen a few times. V usage is TRBV18 and J usage is TRBJ1-4; D gene uncertain. Germline V gene sequence: CDR1 KGHSH, CDR2 LQKENI. The CDR3 length is 11 residues. The V end was cut by 6 bases, the J end by 8 bases, with 7 bases between. The CDR3 region is CASSPAEKLFF. In nucleotides, the CDR3 is TGTGCCAGCTCGCCCGCGGAAAAACTGTTTTTT. The variable domain in full, completed from reference TRBV18 and TRBJ1-4, reads NAGVMQNPRHLVRRRGQEARLRCSPMKGHSHVYWYRQLPEEGLKFMVYLQKENIIDESGMPKERFSAEFPKEGPSILRIQQVVRGDSAAYFCASSPAEKLFFGSGTQLSVL.

The chain carries TRBV10-1 and TRBJ2-5, with TRBD2 matching 10 bases. After removal of 2 bases from V and 6 bases from J, the junction contained 6 bases not matched to a gene. Germline loops: CDR1 WNHNN, CDR2 SYGVQD (reference sequence). The CDR3 has 15 amino acids. The CDR3 spells CASSETSGERKTQYF. The CDR3 DNA reads as TGCGCCAGCAGTGAGACTAGCGGGGAGAGGAAGACCCAGTACTTC.

This clonotype was counted many times. The rearrangement uses TRBV7-6 and TRBJ2-7; 11 bases map to TRBD2. CDR3 length: 18 amino acids. V shed 6 bases and J 5 bases; nucleotides not matched to a gene: 18. Germline V gene lookup returns CDR1 SGHVS and CDR2 FNYEAQ. CDR3 DNA: TGTGCCAGCAGTTCCTACCCCGAACGCGCGGGACTAGCGGACGAGCAGTACTTC. This gives the protein CASSSYPERAGLADEQYF.

This clonotype occurred a few times. The rearrangement links TRBV4-2 to TRBJ2-2, with 7 positions matching TRBD2. The V and J ends lost 4 bases and 6 bases, in that order; junction bases with no gene match: 11. The CDR3 has 16 residues. The germline V gene encodes CDR1 LGHNA and CDR2 YNFKEQ. DNA for the CDR3: TGTGCCAGCAGCCCCACTCCTGGGCGGGAGTCCGGGGAGCTGTTTTTT. Its translation: CASSPTPGRESGELFF.

This clonotype was observed a handful of times. This sequence joins TRBV7-2 and TRBJ1-2; no clear D gene. The ends were cut back, 5 bases at V and 5 bases at J, with 3 bases in the middle. This CDR3 region has 10 residues. Germline loops: CDR1 SGHTA, CDR2 FQGNSA. The CDR3 DNA sequence: TGTGCCAGCAGCGGATATGGCTACACCTTC. Translating gives CASSGYGYTF.

CDR3 coding DNA: TGTGCCAGCAGCTTAGAAGGGATGAGAGCTTTCTTT. It codes for CASSLEGMRAFF. V and J are TRBV7-9 and TRBJ1-1; no reliable D call. From germline, CDR1 is SEHNR and CDR2 FQNEAQ (reference sequence). V dropped 1 base and J dropped 10 bases, with 10 bases sitting between them. This CDR3 has 12 residues.

This clonotype was recorded a few times. This rearrangement joins TRBV19 to TRBJ1-1; 7 positions match TRBD1. The germline V gene has CDR1 LNHDA and CDR2 SQIVND (reference sequence). V trimming: 6 bases; J trimming: 0 bases; junction bases outside the gene matches: 7. This CDR3 region has 15 residues. CDR3 in DNA: TGTGCCAGTAGGGACCCCGGGACAGTGAACACTGAAGCTTTCTTT. Protein: CASRDPGTVNTEAFF.

The genes are TRBV6-5 and TRBJ2-1, with D perhaps being TRBD1 or TRBD2 (5 bases each). CDR3 size: 18 residues. Germline loops: CDR1 MNHEY, CDR2 SVGAGI. Between the trimmed V and J ends, which lost 0 bases and 4 bases, there was a span of 19 bases. The chain's CDR3 is CASSYSTRGGLQYNEQFF. For the CDR3, the DNA is TGTGCCAGCAGTTACTCGACGAGGGGCGGGCTACAATACAATGAGCAGTTCTTC.

The chain combines TRBV20-1 with TRBJ2-1; D is perhaps TRBD1 or TRBD2 (6 bases each). V was pared by 1 base and J by 2 bases, with 9 bases between. Germline loops: CDR1 DFQATT, CDR2 SNEGSKA (reference sequence). This CDR3 spans 14 amino acids. The CDR3 sequence is CSARVGGTYNEQFF. The CDR3 nucleotides are TGCAGTGCTAGAGTCGGGGGCACCTACAATGAGCAGTTCTTC.

In this sample, this clonotype turned up a few times. The chain employs TRBV7-2 and TRBJ2-7; D ambiguous. CDR3 size: 13 residues. Between the trimmed V and J ends, which lost 0 bases and 1 base, there was a span of 4 bases. Germline lookup yields CDR1 SGHTA and CDR2 FQGNSA. The CDR3 DNA follows: TGTGCCAGCAGCTTAGCCTCGTCCTACGAGCAGTACGTC. The encoded protein is CASSLASSYEQYV.

The V and J genes are TRBV9 and TRBJ2-7, with TRBD1 matching over 11 bases. The CDR3 has 15 residues. Germline V gene data show CDR1 as SGDLS and CDR2 as YYNGEE. J was trimmed by 7 bases and V by 3 bases; bases with no gene match: 9. The CDR3 sequence is CASSALGTGGGEQYF. Written as DNA, the CDR3 is TGTGCCAGCAGCGCCCTCGGGACAGGGGGAGGGGAGCAGTACTTC.

There are many counts of this clonotype. The junction departs from germline at one end; a sequencing error may be responsible. The chain has TRBV5-1 and TRBJ2-5, with 7 bases that match TRBD2. The germline gives CDR1 SGHRS, CDR2 YFSETQ. CDR3 length: 13 amino acids. The CDR3 is CASSLGGQETQYF. Here the CDR3 DNA reads TGTGCCAGCAGCTTGGGGGGGCAAGAGACCCAGTACTTC.

This clonotype was found a few times. The chain joins TRBV5-6 to TRBJ2-2; D is perhaps TRBD2 (5 bases). V was pared by 5 bases and J by 11 bases, with 13 bases between. Germline CDR1 reads SGHDT; CDR2 reads YYEEEE. This CDR3 comprises 12 residues. CDR3 region: CASSSGLDELFF. In DNA, the CDR3 is TGTGCCAGCAGTTCCGGACTCGACGAGCTGTTTTTT.

The chain joins TRBV19 to TRBJ2-2; 7 bases line up with TRBD2. Germline assignment: CDR1 LNHDA and CDR2 SQIVND (reference sequence). J was trimmed by 5 bases and V by 7 bases; bases with no gene match: 7. CDR3 length equals 14 residues. CDR3 region: CASKRGDLTGELFF. The DNA for the CDR3 is TGTGCCAGTAAACGGGGGGACCTTACCGGGGAGCTGTTTTTT.

V and J are TRBV20-1 and TRBJ2-4; maybe TRBD2 (6 bases). Germline assignment: CDR1 DFQATT and CDR2 SNEGSKA (reference sequence). The CDR3 spans 15 residues. V was shortened by 6 bases and J by 0 bases, with 15 bases between the two germline ends. This CDR3 is CSAGETGLAKNIQYF. CDR3 coding DNA: TGCAGTGCCGGAGAAACGGGACTAGCCAAAAACATTCAGTACTTC.

CDR3 amino acids: CASSRLDTGELFF. In DNA form, the CDR3 reads TGTGCCAGCAGCCGCCTGGACACCGGGGAGCTGTTTTTT. The chain links TRBV12-3 or TRBV12-4 to TRBJ2-2, with no clear D. Trimming left V 6 bases short and J 3 bases short, with 8 bases between. There are 13 residues in the CDR3.

V and J are TRBV15 and TRBJ1-1; D is unresolved. In germline, CDR1 is LNHNV, CDR2 YYDKDF (reference sequence). V lost 2 bases and J 1 base, leaving 11 bases between the germline ends. This CDR3 has 15 amino acids. CDR3 sequence (DNA): TGTGCCACCAGCAGACCGGGGATTTCGAACACTGAAGCTTTCTTT. Its protein is CATSRPGISNTEAFF.

This clonotype was seen only a few times. V is TRBV12-3 or TRBV12-4 and J is TRBJ2-1, with 12 bases lining up with TRBD2. The CDR3 is 15 amino acids. The junction had 7 bases not matched to a gene; V was cut back by 7 bases and J by 6 bases. The CDR3 DNA reads TGTGCCAGCACCGAGACTAGCGGGAGCCCCAATGAGCAGTTCTTC. Encoded protein: CASTETSGSPNEQFF.

The rearrangement uses TRBV5-5 and TRBJ1-5; a possible D gene is TRBD1 (6 bases). CDR3 length: 17 residues. Germline V CDR1 and CDR2: SGHKS, YYEKEE (reference sequence). V gave up 2 bases and J gave up 5 bases, with 20 bases separating them. CDR3 DNA sequence: TGTGCCAGCAGCTTCCACAGGGAGTTAACGACACATCAGCCCCAGCATTTT. Translating it yields CASSFHRELTTHQPQHF.

The chain joins TRBV9 to TRBJ2-5; D remains unclear. CDR3 length: 16 residues. Germline V gene data show CDR1 as SGDLS and CDR2 as YYNGEE. V was trimmed by 3 bases and J by 2 bases, leaving 17 bases between them. This CDR3 reads CASSATAQGSQETQYF. CDR3 coding DNA: TGTGCCAGCAGCGCAACCGCACAAGGGTCTCAAGAGACCCAGTACTTC.

V gene TRBV10-2 combines with J gene TRBJ2-4; perhaps TRBD2 as D (5 bases). This CDR3 contains 15 residues. Germline loops: CDR1 WSHSY, CDR2 SAAADI. V lost 0 bases to trimming and J lost 5 bases, with 11 bases between them. The CDR3 region has the DNA TGCGCCAGCAGTGAGTCGTTGATCGGGGAAAACATTCAGTACTTC. Protein sequence: CASSESLIGENIQYF.

The sample holds a few counts of this clonotype. The chain recombines TRBV20-1 with TRBJ1-2, with a possible D match to TRBD1 (6 bases). CDR1 and CDR2 (germline): DFQATT, SNEGSKA (reference sequence). The CDR3 runs to 15 residues. Trimming stripped 0 bases from V and 11 bases from J, with 22 bases between. The CDR3 coding sequence is TGCAGTGCTAGAGATAAACCCGGCCGGCAGGGGAGGTACACCTTC. Its translation is CSARDKPGRQGRYTF.

This clonotype has a handful of counts. This chain connects TRBV14 to TRBJ2-1; either TRBD1 or TRBD2 may fit D (5 bases each). Trimming took off 4 bases at V and 3 bases at J, with 19 bases between the two ends. The CDR3 loop spans 17 amino acids. CDR1 and CDR2 (germline): SGHDN, FVKESK. The CDR3 DNA follows: TGTGCCAGCAGCCTACCGGGACCTCGTCCCAACTACAATGAGCAGTTCTTC. Translating gives CASSLPGPRPNYNEQFF.

The chain links TRBV6-1 to TRBJ2-1, with 11 bases aligning to TRBD2. The CDR3 runs 15 residues. CDR1 is MNHNS and CDR2 is SASEGT in the germline V gene. V lost 6 bases, J lost 6 bases, and 7 bases stayed unmatched. CDR3 region: CASRLTSGSFNEQFF. CDR3 DNA sequence: TGTGCCAGCAGGCTAACTAGCGGGAGCTTCAATGAGCAGTTCTTC.

The chain combines TRBV28 with TRBJ2-5; the D gene is possibly TRBD2 (6 bases). V lost 6 bases, J lost 2 bases, and 7 bases lay in between. CDR3 length: 12 residues. Germline V lookup: CDR1 MDHEN, CDR2 SYDVKM. In DNA, the CDR3 is TGTGCCAGCAGGGACTATCAAGAGACCCAGTACTTC. The encoded protein is CASRDYQETQYF. Supplemented by reference TRBV28 and TRBJ2-5, the full variable domain reads DVKVTQSSRYLVKRTGEKVFLECVQDMDHENMFWYRQDPGLGLRLIYFSYDVKMKEKGDIPEGYSVSREKKERFSLILESASTNQTSMYLCASRDYQETQYFGPGTRLLVL.

The CDR3 here is CSARLAGALGNIQYF. The DNA for the CDR3 is TGCAGTGCCCGACTAGCGGGAGCCTTGGGGAACATTCAGTACTTC. The chain links TRBV20-1 to TRBJ2-4, with 12 bases identical to TRBD2. The CDR3 consists of 15 residues. Losses at the gene ends were 6 bases for V and 7 bases for J; bases not matched to a gene: 10. The germline gives CDR1 DFQATT, CDR2 SNEGSKA (reference sequence).

This clonotype was counted a few times. The rearrangement joins TRBV5-6 to TRBJ1-1; the D gene is possibly TRBD1 (5 bases). Trimming took off 1 base at V and 1 base at J, with 8 bases between the two ends. The V gene's germline CDR1 is SGHDT and CDR2 YYEEEE. The CDR3 sequence is 14 residues long. CDR3 residues: CASSLTGSNTEAFF. The DNA for the CDR3 is TGTGCCAGCAGCTTGACAGGTTCGAACACTGAAGCTTTCTTT.